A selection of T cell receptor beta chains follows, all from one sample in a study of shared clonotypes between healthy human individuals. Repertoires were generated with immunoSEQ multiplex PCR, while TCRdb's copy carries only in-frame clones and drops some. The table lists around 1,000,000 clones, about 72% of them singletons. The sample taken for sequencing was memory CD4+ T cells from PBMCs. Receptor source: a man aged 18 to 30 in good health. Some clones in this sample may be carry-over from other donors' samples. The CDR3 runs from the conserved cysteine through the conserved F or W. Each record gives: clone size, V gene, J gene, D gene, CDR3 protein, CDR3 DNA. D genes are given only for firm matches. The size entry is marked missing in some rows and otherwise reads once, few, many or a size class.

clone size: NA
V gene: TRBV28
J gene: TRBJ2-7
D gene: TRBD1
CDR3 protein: CASSPPGTVGHEQYF
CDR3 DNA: TGTGCCAGCAGCCCACCCGGGACAGTAGGCCACGAGCAGTACTTC

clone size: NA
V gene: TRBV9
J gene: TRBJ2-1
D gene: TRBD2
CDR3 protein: CASSVGSGSHNEQFF
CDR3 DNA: TGTGCCAGCAGCGTAGGTAGCGGGAGCCACAATGAGCAGTTCTTC

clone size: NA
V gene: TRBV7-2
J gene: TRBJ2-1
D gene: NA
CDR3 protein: CASSTGPGNEQFF
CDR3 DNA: TGTGCCAGCAGTACCGGGCCCGGCAATGAGCAGTTCTTC

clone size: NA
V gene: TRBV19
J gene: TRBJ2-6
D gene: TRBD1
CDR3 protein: CASSFGTGKSGANVLTF
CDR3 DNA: TGTGCCAGTAGTTTTGGGACAGGGAAATCTGGGGCCAACGTCCTGACTTTC

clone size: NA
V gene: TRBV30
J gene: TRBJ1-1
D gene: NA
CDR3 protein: CAWKGRLNTEAFF
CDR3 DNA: TGTGCCTGGAAGGGACGATTGAACACTGAAGCTTTCTTT

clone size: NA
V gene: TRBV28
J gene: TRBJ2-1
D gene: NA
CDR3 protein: CASSLWAGSSYNEQFF
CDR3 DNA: TGTGCCAGCAGTTTATGGGCCGGGAGCTCCTACAATGAGCAGTTCTTC

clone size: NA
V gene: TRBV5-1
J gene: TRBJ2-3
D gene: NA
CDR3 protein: CASSFLTRSTDTQYF
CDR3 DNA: TGCGCCAGCAGCTTCCTGACTAGAAGCACAGATACGCAGTATTTT

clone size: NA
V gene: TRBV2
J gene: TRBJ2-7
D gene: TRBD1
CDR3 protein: CASSGQGTHEQYF
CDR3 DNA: TGTGCCAGCAGCGGACAGGGGACCCACGAGCAGTACTTC

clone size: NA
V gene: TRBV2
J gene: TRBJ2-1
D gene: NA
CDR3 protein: CASQPDGVNEQFF
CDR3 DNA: TGTGCCAGCCAACCCGACGGTGTCAATGAGCAGTTCTTC

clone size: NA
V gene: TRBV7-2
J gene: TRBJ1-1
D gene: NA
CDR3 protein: CASSPPGGRGWAFF
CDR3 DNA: TGTGCCAGCAGCCCCCCCGGGGGCCGTGGGTGGGCTTTCTTT

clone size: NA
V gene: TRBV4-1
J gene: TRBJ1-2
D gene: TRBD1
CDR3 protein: CASSPVYLGGANGYTF
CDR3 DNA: TGCGCCAGCAGCCCAGTTTACTTAGGGGGCGCAAATGGCTACACCTTC

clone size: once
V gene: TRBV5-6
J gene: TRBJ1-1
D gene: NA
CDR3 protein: CASSEGDRDTEAFF
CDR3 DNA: TGTGCCAGCAGCGAGGGGGATCGGGACACTGAAGCTTTCTTT

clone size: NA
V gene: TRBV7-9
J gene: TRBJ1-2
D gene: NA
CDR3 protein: CASSLGTGLANYGYTF
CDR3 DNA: TGTGCCAGCAGCTTAGGAACAGGGTTAGCTAACTATGGCTACACCTTC

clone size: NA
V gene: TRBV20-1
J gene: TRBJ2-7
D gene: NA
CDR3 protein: CSARRTDEQYF
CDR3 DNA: TGCAGTGCTAGGAGGACTGACGAGCAGTACTTC

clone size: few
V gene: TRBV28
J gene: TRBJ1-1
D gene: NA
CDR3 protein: CASSPHWDTEAFF
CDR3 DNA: TGTGCCAGCAGCCCACACTGGGACACTGAAGCTTTCTTT

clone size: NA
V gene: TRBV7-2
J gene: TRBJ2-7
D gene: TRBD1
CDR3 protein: CASTLGQGRYEQYF
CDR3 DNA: TGTGCCAGCACCCTGGGACAGGGTCGCTACGAGCAGTACTTC

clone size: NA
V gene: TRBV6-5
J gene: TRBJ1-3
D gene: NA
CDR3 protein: CASRPQANGNTIYF
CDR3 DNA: TGTGCCAGCAGGCCACAGGCGAATGGAAACACCATATATTTT

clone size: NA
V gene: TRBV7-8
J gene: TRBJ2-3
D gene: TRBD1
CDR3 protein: CASRDRGTDTQYF
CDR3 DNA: TGTGCCAGCCGGGACAGGGGCACAGATACGCAGTATTTT

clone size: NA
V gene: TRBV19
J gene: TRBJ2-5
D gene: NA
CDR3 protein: CASSIGAGGEETQYF
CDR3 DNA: TGTGCCAGTAGTATAGGAGCAGGCGGGGAAGAGACCCAGTACTTC

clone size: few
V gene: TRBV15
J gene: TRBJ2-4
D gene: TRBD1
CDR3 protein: CATSRSNRGAKNIQYF
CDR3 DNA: TGTGCCACCAGCAGAAGCAACAGGGGGGCCAAAAACATTCAGTACTTC

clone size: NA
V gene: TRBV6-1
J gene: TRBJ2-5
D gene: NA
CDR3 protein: CASGTFQETQYF
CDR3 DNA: TGTGCCAGCGGGACATTTCAAGAGACCCAGTACTTC

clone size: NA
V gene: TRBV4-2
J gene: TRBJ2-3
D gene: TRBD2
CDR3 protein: CASSQGEGADTQYF
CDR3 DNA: TGTGCCAGCAGCCAGGGGGAGGGAGCAGATACGCAGTATTTT

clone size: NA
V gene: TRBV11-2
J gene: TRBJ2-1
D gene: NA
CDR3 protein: CASSLGVRYEQFF
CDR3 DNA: TGTGCCAGCAGCTTAGGAGTGAGGTATGAGCAGTTCTTC

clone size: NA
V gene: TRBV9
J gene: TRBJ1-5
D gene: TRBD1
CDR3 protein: CASSSKRYGGGQPQHF
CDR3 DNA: TGTGCCAGCAGCTCCAAGAGGTACGGAGGGGGCCAGCCCCAGCATTTT

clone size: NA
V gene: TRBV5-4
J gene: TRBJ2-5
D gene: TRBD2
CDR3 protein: CASSLGTSGRQETQYF
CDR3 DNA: TGTGCCAGCAGCTTAGGGACTAGCGGGCGTCAAGAGACCCAGTACTTC

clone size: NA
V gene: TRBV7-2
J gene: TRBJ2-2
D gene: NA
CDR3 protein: CASSLYTAKNTGELFF
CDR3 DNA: TGTGCCAGCAGCTTATATACGGCTAAGAACACCGGGGAGCTGTTTTTT

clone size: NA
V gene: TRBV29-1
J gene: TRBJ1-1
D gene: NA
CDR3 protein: CSVVGGNTEAFF
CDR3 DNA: TGCAGCGTTGTCGGGGGGAACACTGAAGCTTTCTTT

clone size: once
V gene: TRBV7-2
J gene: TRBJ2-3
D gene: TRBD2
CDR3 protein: CASSLRALAGGPSDTQYF
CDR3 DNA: TGTGCCAGCAGCTTAAGGGCCCTAGCGGGAGGGCCCTCAGATACGCAGTATTTT

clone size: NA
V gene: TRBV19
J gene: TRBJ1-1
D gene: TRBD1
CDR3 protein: CASTTTPGGTEAFF
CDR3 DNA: TGTGCCAGTACCACCACCCCAGGGGGCACTGAAGCTTTCTTT

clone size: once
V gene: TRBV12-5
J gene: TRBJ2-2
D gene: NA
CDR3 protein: CASGFPQQEGTGELFF
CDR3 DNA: TGTGCTAGTGGTTTCCCCCAACAGGAGGGGACCGGGGAGCTGTTTTTT

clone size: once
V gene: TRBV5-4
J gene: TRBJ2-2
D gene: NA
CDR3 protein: CASSSITGPGELFF
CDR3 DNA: TGTGCCAGCAGCTCGATAACAGGCCCCGGGGAGCTGTTTTTT

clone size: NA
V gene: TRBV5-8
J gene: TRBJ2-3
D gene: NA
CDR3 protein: CATGGFLSTDTQYF
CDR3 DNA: TGTGCCACTGGAGGTTTCCTTAGCACAGATACGCAGTATTTT

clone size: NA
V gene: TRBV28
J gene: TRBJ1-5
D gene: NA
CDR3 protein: CASSGPGGVNNQPQHF
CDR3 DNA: TGTGCCAGCAGCGGACCGGGCGGGGTCAACAATCAGCCCCAGCATTTT

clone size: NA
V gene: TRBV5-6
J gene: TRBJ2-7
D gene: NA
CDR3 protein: CASSTITGRAYEQYF
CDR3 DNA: TGTGCCAGCAGTACCATCACGGGACGGGCCTACGAGCAGTACTTC

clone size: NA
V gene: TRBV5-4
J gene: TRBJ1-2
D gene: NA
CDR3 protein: CASSLDAVESYGYTF
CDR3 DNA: TGTGCCAGCAGCTTGGACGCAGTTGAATCTTATGGCTACACCTTC

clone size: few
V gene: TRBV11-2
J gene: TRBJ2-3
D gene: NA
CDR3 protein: CASSPRRRGGGTDTQYF
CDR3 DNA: TGTGCCAGCAGCCCTCGTCGCAGGGGGGGTGGCACAGATACGCAGTATTTT

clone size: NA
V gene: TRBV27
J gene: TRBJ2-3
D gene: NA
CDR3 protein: CERGTTDTQYF
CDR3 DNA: TGTGAAAGGGGCACCACAGATACGCAGTATTTT

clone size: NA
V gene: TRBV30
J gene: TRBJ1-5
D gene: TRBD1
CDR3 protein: CAWSGDRGPNQPQHF
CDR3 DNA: TGTGCCTGGAGCGGGGACAGGGGTCCCAATCAGCCCCAGCATTTT

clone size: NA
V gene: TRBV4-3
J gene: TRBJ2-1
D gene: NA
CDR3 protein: CASSQDGGRVSYNEQFF
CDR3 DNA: TGCGCCAGCAGCCAAGATGGGGGGCGCGTATCCTACAATGAGCAGTTCTTC

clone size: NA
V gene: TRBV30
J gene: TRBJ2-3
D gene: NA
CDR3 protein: CAWSVSRWRTQYF
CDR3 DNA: TGTGCCTGGAGTGTATCGCGTTGGAGGACGCAGTATTTT

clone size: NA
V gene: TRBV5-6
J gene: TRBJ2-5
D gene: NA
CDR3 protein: CASSPQARTEQETQYF
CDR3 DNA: TGTGCCAGCAGCCCACAGGCTAGGACAGAGCAAGAGACCCAGTACTTC

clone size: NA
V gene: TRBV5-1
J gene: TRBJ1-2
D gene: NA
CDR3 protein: CASSITALEGRFSLDGYTF
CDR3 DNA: TGCGCCAGCAGCATCACCGCCTTAGAGGGTCGGTTCTCCTTGGATGGCTACACCTTC

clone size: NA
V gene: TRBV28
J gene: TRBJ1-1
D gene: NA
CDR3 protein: CASSPMAGRASPGAFF
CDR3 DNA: TGTGCCAGCAGTCCTATGGCAGGCAGGGCTTCCCCGGGGGCTTTCTTT

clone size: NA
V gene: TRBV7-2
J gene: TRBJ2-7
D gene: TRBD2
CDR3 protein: CASSATSGYFEQYF
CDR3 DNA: TGTGCCAGCAGCGCGACTAGCGGGTACTTCGAGCAGTACTTC

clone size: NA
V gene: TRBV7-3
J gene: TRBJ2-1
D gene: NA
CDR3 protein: CASSPGTYNEQFF
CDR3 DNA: TGTGCCAGCAGCCCCGGGACCTACAATGAGCAGTTCTTC

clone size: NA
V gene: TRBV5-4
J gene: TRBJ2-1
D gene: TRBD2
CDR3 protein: CASSSGLAGEQFF
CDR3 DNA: TGTGCCAGCAGCTCGGGACTAGCGGGTGAGCAGTTCTTC

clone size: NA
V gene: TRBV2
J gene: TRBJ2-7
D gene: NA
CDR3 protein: CASSADAGATYEQYF
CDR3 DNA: TGTGCCAGCAGTGCGGACGCCGGGGCAACCTACGAGCAGTACTTC

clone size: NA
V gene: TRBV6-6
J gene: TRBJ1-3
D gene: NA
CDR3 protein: CASIADLSGNTIYF
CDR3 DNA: TGTGCCAGCATCGCAGACCTGTCTGGAAACACCATATATTTT

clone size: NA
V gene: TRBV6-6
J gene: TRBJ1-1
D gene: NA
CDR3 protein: CASSYAGGAGTEAFF
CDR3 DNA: TGTGCCAGCAGTTACGCCGGGGGGGCGGGCACTGAAGCTTTCTTT

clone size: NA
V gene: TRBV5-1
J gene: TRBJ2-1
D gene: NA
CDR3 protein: CASSLSEDRYNEQFF
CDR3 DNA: TGCGCCAGCAGCCTCTCGGAGGACCGTTACAATGAGCAGTTCTTC

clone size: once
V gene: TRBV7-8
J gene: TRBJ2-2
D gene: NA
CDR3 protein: CASSPTRQTGELFF
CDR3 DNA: TGTGCCAGCAGCCCTACCCGACAGACCGGGGAGCTGTTTTTT

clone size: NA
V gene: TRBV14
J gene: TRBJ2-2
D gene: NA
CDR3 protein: CASSPHGVNTGELFF
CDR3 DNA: TGTGCCAGCAGCCCCCACGGCGTCAACACCGGGGAGCTGTTTTTT

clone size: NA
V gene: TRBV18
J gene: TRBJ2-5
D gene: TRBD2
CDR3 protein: CASSPSAGGQETQYF
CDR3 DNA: TGTGCCAGCTCACCGTCGGCGGGGGGACAAGAGACCCAGTACTTC

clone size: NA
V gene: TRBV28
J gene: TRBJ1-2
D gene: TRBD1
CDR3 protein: CASSDRGPNYGYTF
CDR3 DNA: TGTGCCAGCAGTGACAGGGGACCTAACTATGGCTACACCTTC

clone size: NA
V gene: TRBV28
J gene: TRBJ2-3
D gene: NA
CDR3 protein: CASSLTDTQYF
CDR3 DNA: TGTGCCAGCAGTCTGACAGATACGCAGTATTTT

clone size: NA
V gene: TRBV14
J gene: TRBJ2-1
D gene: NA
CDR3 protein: CASSTTRQASYNEQFF
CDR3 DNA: TGTGCCAGCTCTACCACACGACAGGCGTCCTACAATGAGCAGTTCTTC